The 21 T cell receptor beta chains reported below all come from one sample, sequenced in a study of cytomegalovirus exposure and HLA in healthy donors. Both 60 Vbeta primers and 13 Jbeta primers went into the PCR. Clones were read by immunoSEQ multiplex PCR, and TCRdb kept only the in-frame ones, dropping some. The profile shows around 140,000 clones, approximately 78% of them singletons. Sequenced material: PBMCs. Receptor source: a man between 18 and 35 years old in good health and CMV-seropositive.

This chain uses TRBV6-5 with TRBJ2-3; D unresolved. This CDR3 has 15 amino acids. Per germline, CDR1 MNHEY and CDR2 SVGAGI. Trimming shortened V by 4 bases and J by 1 base, and 12 bases separated the two germline ends. The CDR3, as DNA: TGTGCCAGCAGTTCCCTCTGGCTGGGCACAGATACGCAGTATTTT. It encodes CASSSLWLGTDTQYF.

The genes are TRBV28 and TRBJ1-5; no firm D call. Trimming pared 3 bases from V and 7 bases from J, leaving 13 bases between. Germline CDR1 and CDR2: MDHEN and SYDVKM. CDR3 length equals 14 residues. The CDR3 nucleotides are TGTGCCAGCAGTTTTACGAGGGTTTACCAGCCCCAGCATTTT. Translated, it gives CASSFTRVYQPQHF.

The chain is built from TRBV11-2 and TRBJ2-2; TRBD2 might be the D (6 bases). Germline V CDR1 and CDR2: SGHAT, FQNNGV. V shed 0 bases and J shed 6 bases, with 8 bases lying between them. This CDR3 region has 14 residues. The CDR3 DNA sequence: TGTGCCAGCAGCTTAGAATGGAGGGCCGGGGAGCTGTTTTTT. Its protein is CASSLEWRAGELFF.

This clone is a singleton in its sample. V is TRBV5-5 and J is TRBJ1-4; TRBD1 aligns across 8 bases. V lost 5 bases to trimming and J lost 4 bases; unmatched junction nucleotides: 7. From germline, CDR1 is SGHKS and CDR2 YYEKEE (reference sequence). This CDR3 has 15 residues. CDR3 sequence (DNA): TGTGCCAGCAGTCGAACAGGGGGAATTAATGAAAAACTGTTTTTT. This encodes CASSRTGGINEKLFF.

This chain links TRBV5-1 with TRBJ2-7; 10 bases fit TRBD1. The CDR3 is made up of 14 amino acids. CDR1 and CDR2 (germline): SGHRS, YFSETQ. The junction had 4 bases not matched to a gene; V was cut back by 4 bases and J by 3 bases. CDR3 sequence: CASSPGQGDYEQYF. As DNA, the CDR3 is TGCGCCAGCAGCCCAGGACAGGGGGACTACGAGCAGTACTTC.

CDR3 sequence: CASSPAAADTQYF. Here the CDR3 DNA reads TGTGCCAGCAGCCCCGCGGCAGCCGATACGCAGTATTTT. The chain joins TRBV6-6 to TRBJ2-3; D is unclear. The CDR3 spans 13 residues. The V gene lost 6 bases and the J gene lost 6 bases, with 13 bases spanning the gap. Per the germline V gene, CDR1 is MNHNY and CDR2 is SVGAGI (reference sequence).

The chain combines TRBV21-1 with TRBJ2-2; the D segment call TRBD2 is taken from the table without a DNA check. TRBV21-1 is shown as a pseudogene. The CDR3 length is 17 residues. The CDR3 region is CASSKAGGRAHTGELFF. The CDR3 coding sequence is TGTGCCAGCAGCAAAGCTGGCGGGAGGGCCCACACCGGGGAGCTGTTTTTT.

The chain has TRBV27 and TRBJ1-1, with D possibly matching TRBD1 (5 bases). Per the germline V gene, CDR1 is MNHEY and CDR2 is SMNVEV (reference sequence). The CDR3 contains 14 residues. V was clipped by 2 bases and J by 1 base, with 8 bases between them. CDR3 in DNA: TGTGCCAGCAGTTTACAGGGCAGGAACACTGAAGCTTTCTTT. Its translation is CASSLQGRNTEAFF.

This clone was detected a few times. The V call is TRBV2, the J call TRBJ2-7, with no clear D. Germline assignment: CDR1 SNHLY and CDR2 FYNNEI. The CDR3 extends over 10 amino acids. V shed 4 bases and J shed 6 bases, with 4 bases lying between them. This CDR3 is CASSAGEQYF. CDR3 DNA: TGTGCCAGCAGTGCAGGCGAGCAGTACTTC.

The rearrangement uses TRBV2 and TRBJ2-1, with D possibly matching TRBD2 (5 bases). This CDR3 is 16 amino acids long. CDR1 SNHLY and CDR2 FYNNEI come from the germline V gene. The V and J ends lost 8 bases and 0 bases respectively, with 17 bases between them. CDR3 bases: TGTGCCAGCGGAGGTGGCAGCGGAAGCTCCTACAATGAGCAGTTCTTC. Amino acids: CASGGGSGSSYNEQFF. Looking up the rest from reference TRBV2 and TRBJ2-1 gives the full variable domain: EPEVTQTPSHQVTQMGQEVILRCVPISNHLYFYWYRQILGQKVEFLVSFYNNEISEKSEIFDDQFSVERPDGSNFTLKIRSTKLEDSAMYFCASGGGSGSSYNEQFFGPGTRLTVL.

The rearrangement joins TRBV18 to TRBJ1-2; D is unclear. The germline gives CDR1 KGHSH, CDR2 LQKENI. V lost 2 bases and J 4 bases, leaving 14 bases between the germline ends. The CDR3 is 15 residues long. The CDR3 reads CASSPDGQAGYGYTF. The CDR3 DNA reads as TGTGCCAGCTCACCAGATGGGCAGGCTGGCTATGGCTACACCTTC.

This chain uses TRBV27 with TRBJ1-5, with TRBD1 as a possible D gene (6 bases). Germline V lookup: CDR1 MNHEY, CDR2 SMNVEV (reference sequence). Trimming shortened V by 5 bases and J by 4 bases, and 12 bases separated the two germline ends. The CDR3 has 14 amino acids. This CDR3 reads CASSLTGYNQPQHF. CDR3 nucleotide sequence: TGTGCCAGCAGTCTTACAGGGTATAATCAGCCCCAGCATTTT.

This clone showed up just a few times. The chain has TRBV6-1 and TRBJ2-7; 7 positions match TRBD2. From germline, CDR1 is MNHNS and CDR2 SASEGT. Trimming took 6 bases from V and 3 from J; bases not matched to a gene: 5. The CDR3 contains 13 residues. In DNA, the CDR3 is TGTGCCAGCAGGGCGGCGGGAGACTACGAGCAGTACTTC. Encoded protein: CASRAAGDYEQYF.

The J gene is TRBJ2-7, the V gene TRBV9, with D perhaps matching TRBD2 (6 bases). Germline CDR1 SGDLS, CDR2 YYNGEE. The germline V and J ends were trimmed by 0 bases and 6 bases, with 19 bases remaining between them. This CDR3 is built from 16 residues. The CDR3 DNA reads TGTGCCAGCAGCGTAGCCGGGCGGCGGGACCCCGGCGAGCAGTACTTC. Translating gives CASSVAGRRDPGEQYF.

A word on this clone: Other DNA sequences in this sample translate to the same CDR3. The chain couples TRBV6-1 to TRBJ2-3, with 14 bases lining up with TRBD2. The CDR3 sequence is 15 residues long. Losses at the gene ends were 5 bases for V and 3 bases for J; bases not matched to a gene: 1. Per germline, CDR1 MNHNS and CDR2 SASEGT. The DNA for the CDR3 is TGTGCCAGCAGTCGACTAGCGGGAGGGACAGATACGCAGTATTTT. Translating it yields CASSRLAGGTDTQYF.

The rearrangement links TRBV29-1 to TRBJ1-2; D ambiguous. The V end was cut by 2 bases, the J end by 3 bases, with 13 bases between. CDR1 and CDR2 from the germline V gene are SQVTM and ANQGSEA. The CDR3 contains 14 residues. CDR3 sequence (DNA): TGCAGCGTTGAACAGGACGGGGTCGACTATGGCTACACCTTC. This gives the protein CSVEQDGVDYGYTF. Using reference TRBV29-1 and TRBJ1-2 for the parts outside the CDR3, the full variable domain is SAVISQKPSRDICQRGTSLTIQCQVDSQVTMMFWYRQQPGQSLTLIATANQGSEATYESGFVIDKFPISRPNLTFSTLTVSNMSPEDSSIYLCSVEQDGVDYGYTFGSGTRLTVV.

V and J are TRBV6-6 and TRBJ2-7; D is ambiguous. Trimming shortened V by 5 bases and J by 0 bases, and 11 bases separated the two germline ends. The CDR3 is made up of 14 amino acids. Germline V lookup: CDR1 MNHNY, CDR2 SVGAGI (reference sequence). CDR3 nucleotide sequence: TGTGCCAGCAGTGCGACACTCGACTCCTACGAGCAGTACTTC. It is translated as CASSATLDSYEQYF.

A word on this clone: The germline gene is not matched at one end of the junction; a read error may be the cause. The genes are TRBV7-7 and TRBJ2-5; TRBD2 is a possible D gene (5 bases). Germline V gene lookup returns CDR1 SSHAT and CDR2 FNYEAQ (reference sequence). The CDR3 contains 14 residues. CDR3 sequence reads: CASSLSPSTETQYF. The CDR3 DNA is TGTGCTAGCAGCTTATCGCCTAGCACAGAGACCCAGTACTTC.

This chain joins TRBV28 and TRBJ2-3; TRBD2 matches at 12 bases. The CDR3 covers 19 residues. The junction had 16 bases not matched to a gene; V was cut back by 7 bases and J by 2 bases. CDR1 and CDR2 from the germline V gene are MDHEN and SYDVKM. DNA for the CDR3: TGTGCCAGCACCGTGACTAGCGGGAGCTGGGAGGTGGCCACAGATACGCAGTATTTT. Encoded protein: CASTVTSGSWEVATDTQYF.

This clone was seen a few times. The chain is built from TRBV11-2 and TRBJ2-1, with 11 bases matching TRBD1. From germline, CDR1 is SGHAT and CDR2 FQNNGV. The CDR3 totals 15 residues. V shed 5 bases and J 6 bases; nucleotides not matched to a gene: 6. CDR3 amino acids: CASSPTGTGGNEQFF. The CDR3 DNA reads as TGTGCCAGCAGCCCTACCGGGACAGGGGGCAATGAGCAGTTCTTC. Full variable domain (outside the CDR3, taken from reference TRBV11-2 and TRBJ2-1): EAGVAQSPRYKIIEKRQSVAFWCNPISGHATLYWYQQILGQGPKLLIQFQNNGVVDDSQLPKDRFSAERLKGVDSTLKIQPAKLEDSAVYLCASSPTGTGGNEQFFGPGTRLTVL.

The rearrangement uses TRBV7-9 and TRBJ2-5; TRBD1 aligns across 7 bases. TRBJ2-7 matches the DNA end more closely, so the J call is doubtful. The V gene's germline CDR1 is SEHNR and CDR2 FQNEAQ (reference sequence). This CDR3 comprises 13 residues. CDR3 DNA: TGTGCCAGCAGCCAGACAGGGTTACACGAGCAGTACTTC. Its protein product is CASSQTGLHEQYF.